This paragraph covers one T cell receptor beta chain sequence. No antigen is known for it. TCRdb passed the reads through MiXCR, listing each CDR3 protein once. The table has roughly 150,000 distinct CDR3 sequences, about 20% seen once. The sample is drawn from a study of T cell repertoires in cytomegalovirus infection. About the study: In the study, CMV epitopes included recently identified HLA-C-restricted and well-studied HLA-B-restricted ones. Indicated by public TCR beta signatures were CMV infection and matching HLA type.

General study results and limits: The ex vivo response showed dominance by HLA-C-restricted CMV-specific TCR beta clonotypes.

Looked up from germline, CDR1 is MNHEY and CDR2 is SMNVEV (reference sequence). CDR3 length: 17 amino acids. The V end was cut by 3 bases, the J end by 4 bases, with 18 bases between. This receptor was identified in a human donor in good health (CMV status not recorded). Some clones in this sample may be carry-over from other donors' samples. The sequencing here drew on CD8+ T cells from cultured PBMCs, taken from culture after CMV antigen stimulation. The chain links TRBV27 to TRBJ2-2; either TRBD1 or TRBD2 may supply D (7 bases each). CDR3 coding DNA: TGTGCCAGCAGTTTGGTTGGTGGCAGGGGGGGCACCGGGGAGCTGTTTTTT. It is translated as CASSLVGGRGGTGELFF.